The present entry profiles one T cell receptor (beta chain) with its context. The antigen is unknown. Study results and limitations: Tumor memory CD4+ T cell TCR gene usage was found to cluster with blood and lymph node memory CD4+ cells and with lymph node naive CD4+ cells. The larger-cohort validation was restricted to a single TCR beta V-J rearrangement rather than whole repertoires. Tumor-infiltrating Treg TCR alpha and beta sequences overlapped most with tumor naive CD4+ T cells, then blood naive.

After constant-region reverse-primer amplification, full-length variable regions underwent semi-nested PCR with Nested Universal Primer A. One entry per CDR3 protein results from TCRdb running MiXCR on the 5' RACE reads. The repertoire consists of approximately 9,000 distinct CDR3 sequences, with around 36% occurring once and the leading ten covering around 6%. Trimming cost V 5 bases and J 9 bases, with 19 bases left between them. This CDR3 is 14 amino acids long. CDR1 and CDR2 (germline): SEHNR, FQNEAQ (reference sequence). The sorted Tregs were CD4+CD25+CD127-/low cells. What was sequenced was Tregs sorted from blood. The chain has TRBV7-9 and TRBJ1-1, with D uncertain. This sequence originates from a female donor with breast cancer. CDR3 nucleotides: TGTGCCAGCAGCGGCCTGGTCCGTTGGCCTAAAGCTTTCTTT. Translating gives CASSGLVRWPKAFF.